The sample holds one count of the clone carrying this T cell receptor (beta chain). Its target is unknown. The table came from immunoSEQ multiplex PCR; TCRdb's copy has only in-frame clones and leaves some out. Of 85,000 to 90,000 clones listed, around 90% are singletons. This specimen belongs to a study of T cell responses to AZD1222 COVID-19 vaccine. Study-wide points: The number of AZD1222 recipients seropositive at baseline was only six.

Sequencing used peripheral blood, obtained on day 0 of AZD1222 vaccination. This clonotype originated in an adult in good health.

CDR3: CASSLPGSEAFF. CDR3 DNA sequence: TGTGCCAGCAGTTTACCGGGGAGTGAAGCTTTCTTT. The V gene is TRBV28, the J gene TRBJ1-1; D ambiguous. V lost 2 bases and J lost 7, with 8 bases in between. CDR1 is MDHEN and CDR2 is SYDVKM in the germline V gene. CDR3 size: 12 residues.